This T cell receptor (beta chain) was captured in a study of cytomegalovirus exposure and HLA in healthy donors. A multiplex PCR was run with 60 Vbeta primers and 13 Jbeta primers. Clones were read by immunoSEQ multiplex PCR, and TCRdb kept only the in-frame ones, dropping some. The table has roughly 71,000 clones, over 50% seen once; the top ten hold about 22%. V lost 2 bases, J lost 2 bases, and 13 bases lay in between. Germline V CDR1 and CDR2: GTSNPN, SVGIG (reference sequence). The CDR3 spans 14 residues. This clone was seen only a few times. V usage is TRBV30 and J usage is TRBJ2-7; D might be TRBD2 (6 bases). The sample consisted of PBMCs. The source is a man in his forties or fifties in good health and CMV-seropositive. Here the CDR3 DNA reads TGTGCCTGGAGTCGCATCGGGGGAGCCTACGAGCAGTACTTC. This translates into CAWSRIGGAYEQYF.